This T cell receptor beta chain was obtained from a study of T-cell memory formation after mild COVID-19. TCRdb recomputed calls from the 5' RACE reads with MiXCR, one row per CDR3 protein. Counted here are a few hundred thousand distinct CDR3 sequences, 20% to 25% occurring once; the ten biggest clones make up 21%. Trimming cost V 3 bases and J 1 base, with 7 bases left between them. The CDR3 length is 13 residues. From germline, CDR1 is SGDLS and CDR2 YYNGEE. Material: PBMCs or a T cell subset sorted from them (not recorded which). This sequence originates from a man between 18 and 35 years old who had mild COVID-19 (a few samples of this study predate the infection). Cell type and time point are not known. The chain uses TRBV9 and TRBJ1-1; D is ambiguous. CDR3 loop: CASSAWKNTEAFF. The CDR3 DNA reads as TGTGCCAGCAGCGCGTGGAAGAACACTGAAGCTTTCTTT. The full variable domain, its missing parts supplied by reference TRBV9 and TRBJ1-1, is DSGVTQTPKHLITATGQRVTLRCSPRSGDLSVYWYQQSLDQGLQFLIQYYNGEERAKGNILERFSAQQFPDLHSELNLSSLELGDSALYFCASSAWKNTEAFFGQGTRLTVV.